These 17 T cell receptor beta chains share one sample of origin, sequenced in a study of OX40 agonist ivuxolimab in advanced cancers. Library generation was performed with the immunoSEQ multiplex PCR assay. TCRdb's version of the immuneACCESS table is confined to in-frame rearrangements and falls short of the full clone set. An unresolved V gene accounts for under half of the shortfall where checked; the remainder is of unknown origin. Here the sample has approximately 69,000 clones; 80% to 85% occur a single time. The ten most abundant clones make up 6% to 9.5% of the sample. Here the sequenced sample was CD4+ or CD8+ T cells sorted from blood, taken in a trial of the OX40 agonist ivuxolimab. These receptors were obtained from an adult with an advanced solid tumor such as melanoma, head and neck, liver or kidney cancer.

This rearrangement joins TRBV29-1 to TRBJ1-4; D may be TRBD1 (5 bases). This CDR3 contains 12 residues. Trimming left V 6 bases short and J 8 bases short, with 13 bases between. Germline loops: CDR1 SQVTM, CDR2 ANQGSEA. The CDR3: CSVVQEGEKLFF. Here the CDR3 DNA reads TGCAGCGTCGTCCAAGAGGGGGAAAAACTGTTTTTT.

The genes are TRBV5-6 and TRBJ1-3; D gene uncertain. Germline values: CDR1 SGHDT, CDR2 YYEEEE. V shed 4 bases and J shed 4 bases, with 9 bases lying between them. This CDR3 has 13 residues. The CDR3 loop is CASSLMGGNTIYF. The CDR3 nucleotides are TGTGCCAGCAGCCTTATGGGGGGAAACACCATATATTTT.

The chain uses TRBV5-6 and TRBJ2-3; D is uncertain. The CDR3 is made up of 12 amino acids. Between the trimmed V and J ends, which lost 0 bases and 11 bases, there was a span of 10 bases. Germline-derived CDR1 and CDR2 are SGHDT and YYEEEE. CDR3 DNA: TGTGCCAGCAGCTTGGGCCTCCTCGAGCAGTATTTT. As protein: CASSLGLLEQYF.

CDR3 sequence reads: CASGNGGSHNEQFF. The CDR3 region has the DNA TGTGCCAGCGGGAATGGGGGGAGTCACAATGAGCAGTTCTTC. The chain is built from TRBV27 and TRBJ2-1; TRBD2 is a possible D gene (6 bases). This CDR3 is 14 amino acids long. Germline CDR1 MNHEY, CDR2 SMNVEV (reference sequence). Trimming stripped 8 bases from V and 5 bases from J, with 16 bases between.

V usage is TRBV5-1 and J usage is TRBJ2-5; TRBD2 aligns across 8 bases. V trimming: 0 bases; J trimming: 4 bases; junction bases outside the gene matches: 8. The CDR3 covers 16 residues. CDR1 and CDR2 (germline): SGHRS, YFSETQ. CDR3 DNA: TGCGCCAGCAGCTTGGAAGGGACTAGAAGGGGAGAGACCCAGTACTTC. This codes for CASSLEGTRRGETQYF.

The rearrangement joins TRBV11-2 to TRBJ2-7; D is tentatively TRBD1 or TRBD2 (5 bases each). V was shortened by 4 bases and J by 6 bases, with 16 bases between the two germline ends. Germline loops: CDR1 SGHAT, CDR2 FQNNGV. The CDR3 has 14 residues. The CDR3 region has the DNA TGTGCCAGCAGCTCCCACGGCCCAGGGAGCGAGCAGTACTTC. Its protein product is CASSSHGPGSEQYF.

The CDR3 region has the DNA TGTGCCATCAGTGACCCCCCCGGGGGTGGTGACGAGCAGTACTTC. The encoded protein is CAISDPPGGGDEQYF. This chain links TRBV10-3 with TRBJ2-7, with D perhaps TRBD2 (6 bases). The CDR3 spans 15 residues. Germline CDR1 is ENHRY and CDR2 is SYGVKD. V lost 3 bases, J lost 5 bases, and 17 bases lay in between.

This chain uses TRBV10-3 with TRBJ2-1, with D unresolved. The germline V gene encodes CDR1 ENHRY and CDR2 SYGVKD. V dropped 2 bases and J dropped 8 bases, with 4 bases sitting between them. The CDR3 loop spans 11 amino acids. This chain's CDR3 is CAISEGDEQFF. DNA of the CDR3: TGTGCCATCAGTGAGGGGGATGAGCAGTTCTTC.

The chain is built from TRBV7-2 and TRBJ2-5; D not certain. This CDR3 has 14 residues. V shed 3 bases and J shed 4 bases, with 12 bases lying between them. The germline CDR1 and CDR2 sequences are SGHTA and FQGNSA. The CDR3 DNA sequence: TGTGCCAGCAGCTTGTCACGCTCGGGAGAGACCCAGTACTTC. Translated, it gives CASSLSRSGETQYF.

The V gene is TRBV7-8, the J gene TRBJ2-1; a possible D gene is TRBD2 (5 bases). V was cut by 5 bases and J by 7 bases, with 24 bases left in between. The CDR3 has 17 residues. CDR1 and CDR2 from the germline V gene are SGHVS and FQNEAQ. The CDR3 DNA reads TGTGCCAGCAGCCGAGGAGTGTCAGCCAAGCCGGGGAATGAGCAGTTCTTC. This translates into CASSRGVSAKPGNEQFF.

This rearrangement joins TRBV15 to TRBJ1-5, with 9 bases identical to TRBD1. CDR1 and CDR2 from the germline V gene are LNHNV and YYDKDF (reference sequence). The length of the CDR3 is 15 residues. V dropped 5 bases and J dropped 4; count of bases not matched to a gene: 6. The CDR3 region has the DNA TGTGCCACCAGCCAGGCCGGGACAGGGAATCAGCCCCAGCATTTT. Encoded protein: CATSQAGTGNQPQHF.

This chain joins TRBV19 and TRBJ1-5; TRBD1 aligns across 8 bases. The CDR3 spans 16 residues. V lost 9 bases and J lost 0; bases outside the gene matches: 10. From germline, CDR1 is LNHDA and CDR2 SQIVND (reference sequence). The CDR3 here is CASTDRVGGSNQPQHF. The CDR3 nucleotides read TGTGCCAGCACGGACAGGGTCGGGGGTAGCAATCAGCCCCAGCATTTT.

This chain links TRBV11-2 with TRBJ2-7, with TRBD1 matching 7 bases. Unmatched junction bases numbered 9, after V lost 5 bases and J lost 2 bases. This CDR3 is built from 15 residues. Germline CDR1 is SGHAT and CDR2 is FQNNGV. The DNA of the CDR3 is TGTGCCAGCAGCCCAAGGGGGCCGCCTCCCTACGAGCAGTACTTC. The encoded protein is CASSPRGPPPYEQYF.

This rearrangement joins TRBV7-2 to TRBJ2-5; D not certain. The CDR3 extends over 13 amino acids. CDR1 and CDR2 (germline): SGHTA, FQGNSA. The CDR3 DNA sequence: TGTGCATCCAGTTGGGCGATACAAGAGACCCAGTACTTC. Translated, it gives CASSWAIQETQYF.

The V and J genes are TRBV18 and TRBJ1-2; no reliable D call. In germline, CDR1 is KGHSH, CDR2 LQKENI. Trimming shortened V by 0 bases and J by 5 bases, and 10 bases separated the two germline ends. The CDR3 is made up of 14 amino acids. The CDR3 nucleotides are TGTGCCAGCTCACCACCGGCCGGGAAATATGGCTACACCTTC. It codes for CASSPPAGKYGYTF.

A few counts support this clone. The identical CDR3 is also encoded by other nucleotide sequences in the sample. This chain connects TRBV19 to TRBJ1-5; TRBD1 agrees at 9 bases. The CDR3 extends over 14 amino acids. The trim removed 6 bases at V and 4 bases at J, leaving 4 bases unmatched. Germline V gene sequence: CDR1 LNHDA, CDR2 SQIVND (reference sequence). In DNA form, the CDR3 reads TGTGCCAGTAGCCTGACAGGGGGGAATCAGCCCCAGCATTTT. Translation: CASSLTGGNQPQHF.

The V call is TRBV5-6, the J call TRBJ2-2, with 11 bases fitting TRBD2. The CDR3 spans 16 residues. J gave up 5 bases and V 4 bases, and 7 bases lay outside the gene matches. Germline assignment: CDR1 SGHDT and CDR2 YYEEEE. The CDR3 here is CASSGVAGGWTGELFF. The DNA of the CDR3 is TGTGCCAGCAGCGGAGTAGCGGGAGGGTGGACCGGGGAGCTGTTTTTT.